The next 20 T cell receptor beta chains were all read from a single sample in a study of cytomegalovirus exposure and HLA in healthy donors. PCR used 60 Vbeta primers and 13 Jbeta primers. The table came from immunoSEQ multiplex PCR; TCRdb's copy has only in-frame clones and leaves some out. Among 160,000 or so clones listed, roughly 82% were seen once. Specimen: PBMCs. The receptors were sampled from a man in his fifties in good health and CMV-seropositive.

The chain carries TRBV14 and TRBJ2-7; the D gene is possibly TRBD2 (5 bases). The germline V gene has CDR1 SGHDN and CDR2 FVKESK. The CDR3 runs 14 residues. Between the trimmed V and J ends, which lost 4 bases and 5 bases, there was a span of 15 bases. CDR3 region: CASSPFLGVNEQYF. The DNA for the CDR3 is TGTGCCAGCAGCCCCTTTCTGGGAGTGAACGAGCAGTACTTC. Based on the CDR3 plus reference TRBV14 and TRBJ2-7, the full variable domain is EAGVTQFPSHSVIEKGQTVTLRCDPISGHDNLYWYRRVMGKEIKFLLHFVKESKQDESGMPNNRFLAERTGGTYSTLKVQPAELEDSGVYFCASSPFLGVNEQYFGPGTRLTVT.

This clone was observed a few times. This rearrangement joins TRBV5-5 to TRBJ1-2; maybe TRBD1 (5 bases). The CDR3 length is 15 residues. Trimming removed 5 bases from V and 2 bases from J, with 16 bases in between. Germline loops: CDR1 SGHKS, CDR2 YYEKEE (reference sequence). The CDR3 sequence is CASRRLEEGNYGYTF. The CDR3, as DNA: TGTGCCAGCAGGCGGTTGGAGGAGGGGAACTATGGCTACACCTTC. The variable domain in full, completed from reference TRBV5-5 and TRBJ1-2, reads DAGVTQSPTHLIKTRGQQVTLRCSPISGHKSVSWYQQVLGQGPQFIFQYYEKEERGRGNFPDRFSARQFPNYSSELNVNALLLGDSALYLCASRRLEEGNYGYTFGSGTRLTVV.

This CDR3 is CASSLLWDRDAEAFF. As DNA, the CDR3 is TGTGCCAGCAGTTTACTCTGGGACAGGGATGCTGAAGCTTTCTTT. V is TRBV28 and J is TRBJ1-1; TRBD1 matches 9 bases. Per germline, CDR1 MDHEN and CDR2 SYDVKM. V lost 2 bases to trimming and J lost 6 bases; unmatched junction nucleotides: 7. The CDR3 runs to 15 residues.

V and J are TRBV28 and TRBJ1-2; TRBD1 agrees at 9 bases. J lost 6 bases, V lost 2 bases, and 10 bases had no gene match. In germline, CDR1 is MDHEN, CDR2 SYDVKM. This CDR3 region has 16 residues. CDR3 in DNA: TGTGCCAGCAGTTTAACAGGGGGCAATCTTATGGATGGCTACACCTTC. It codes for CASSLTGGNLMDGYTF.

The chain has TRBV19 and TRBJ1-4, with 8 bases matching TRBD1. V shed 6 bases and J 0 bases; nucleotides not matched to a gene: 3. The CDR3 covers 15 residues. CDR1 and CDR2 from the germline V gene are LNHDA and SQIVND (reference sequence). The DNA of the CDR3 is TGTGCCAGTAGGGACAGGGAAGCAACTAATGAAAAACTGTTTTTT. Its translation: CASRDREATNEKLFF. The variable domain in full, completed from reference TRBV19 and TRBJ1-4, reads DGGITQSPKYLFRKEGQNVTLSCEQNLNHDAMYWYRQDPGQGLRLIYYSQIVNDFQKGDIAEGYSVSREKKESFPLTVTSAQKNPTAFYLCASRDREATNEKLFFGSGTQLSVL.

The rearrangement uses TRBV10-3 and TRBJ2-7; 7 bases align to TRBD1. J was trimmed by 2 bases and V by 11 bases; bases with no gene match: 12. The CDR3 has 14 residues. Germline CDR1 is ENHRY and CDR2 is SYGVKD. The CDR3 coding sequence is TGTGCCTCCATTCGGCACCAGGGGGCCTACGAGCAGTACTTC. Protein: CASIRHQGAYEQYF.

This chain links TRBV5-5 with TRBJ1-5; 8 bases map to TRBD1. Trimming removed 3 bases from V and 3 bases from J; junction bases left unmatched: 8. This CDR3 comprises 16 residues. From germline, CDR1 is SGHKS and CDR2 YYEKEE (reference sequence). The CDR3: CASSSRDRNYNQPQHF. CDR3 coding DNA: TGTGCCAGCAGCTCCCGGGACAGGAATTACAATCAGCCCCAGCATTTT.

In its sample, this clone was seen once. This sequence joins TRBV27 and TRBJ1-4; D not resolved. CDR3 length: 16 amino acids. Germline V gives CDR1 MNHEY, CDR2 SMNVEV (reference sequence). V was clipped by 4 bases and J by 7 bases, with 19 bases between them. DNA of the CDR3: TGTGCCAGCAGTTCCCTCCCAGCCCCGGAGGGTGAAAAACTGTTTTTT. Encoded protein: CASSSLPAPEGEKLFF.

This clone was detected once. This rearrangement joins TRBV7-8 to TRBJ2-2; tentatively, D is TRBD1 (6 bases). Germline V CDR1 and CDR2: SGHVS, FQNEAQ. The CDR3 consists of 16 residues. The V gene lost 5 bases and the J gene lost 2 bases, with 15 bases spanning the gap. CDR3 in DNA: TGTGCCAGCAGCATGCGAGGGACAATCAACACCGGGGAGCTGTTTTTT. Protein: CASSMRGTINTGELFF.

This clone was recorded a few times. J is TRBJ1-1 and V is TRBV30, with TRBD1 matching 7 bases. Germline values: CDR1 GTSNPN, CDR2 SVGIG (reference sequence). The CDR3 is 14 amino acids. The trim removed 4 bases at V and 3 bases at J, leaving 8 bases unmatched. The DNA of the CDR3 is TGTGCCTGGATCCCCCAGGACAGGTACACTGAAGCTTTCTTT. Its translation is CAWIPQDRYTEAFF.

The chain joins TRBV2 to TRBJ2-4; no definite D call. The CDR3 is made up of 13 amino acids. The germline V gene has CDR1 SNHLY and CDR2 FYNNEI. Trimming took off 6 bases at V and 0 bases at J, with 6 bases between the two ends. The CDR3 DNA is TGTGCCAGCAGCGGTTTAGCCAAAAACATTCAGTACTTC. Its translation: CASSGLAKNIQYF.

This clone has just one count. Sequence at one end of the junction differs from germline and may be a read error. The chain carries TRBV29-1 and TRBJ2-4, with 7 bases that match TRBD1. Germline V gene lookup returns CDR1 SQVTM and CDR2 ANQGSEA. The CDR3 contains 14 residues. CDR3 nucleotides: TGCAGCTTTCGGACAGGCGGAGAGAGAAACAGTCAGTACTTC. Its translation: CSFRTGGERNSQYF.

The V gene is TRBV9, the J gene TRBJ2-1, with 9 bases identical to TRBD2. V lost 0 bases, J lost 8 bases, and 6 bases stayed unmatched. This CDR3 region has 15 residues. CDR1 and CDR2 (germline): SGDLS, YYNGEE. Written as DNA, the CDR3 is TGTGCCAGCAGCGTAGGCGGGGGGGCCTGGGATGAGCAGTTCTTC. It codes for CASSVGGGAWDEQFF.

This clone showed up just a few times. This chain uses TRBV11-2 with TRBJ2-2, with 7 bases that match TRBD2. Germline V CDR1 and CDR2: SGHAT, FQNNGV. V dropped 2 bases and J dropped 6; count of bases not matched to a gene: 9. This CDR3 spans 16 amino acids. CDR3 loop: CASSLRPSGVPGELFF. The DNA for the CDR3 is TGTGCCAGCAGCTTACGGCCTAGCGGTGTCCCCGGGGAGCTGTTTTTT.

In regard to this clone: At one of its ends the junction is not consistent with the germline gene, which may arise from a read error. The genes are TRBV15 and TRBJ2-2; maybe TRBD2 (6 bases). The germline V gene has CDR1 LNHNV and CDR2 YYDKDF (reference sequence). The CDR3 loop spans 12 amino acids. In nucleotides, the CDR3 is TGTGCCACCCGGGAATCCACCGGGGGGCTGTTTTTT. Protein sequence: CATRESTGGLFF.

This chain connects TRBV6-6 to TRBJ1-2, with 9 bases lining up with TRBD1. The germline gives CDR1 MNHNY, CDR2 SVGAGI (reference sequence). V shed 5 bases and J 2 bases; nucleotides not matched to a gene: 3. The length of the CDR3 is 14 residues. CDR3 coding DNA: TGTGCCAGCAGTGACGGACAGGGGAACTATGGCTACACCTTC. It codes for CASSDGQGNYGYTF.

The rearrangement uses TRBV7-9 and TRBJ2-5; tentative D call: TRBD1 (5 bases). With 7 bases removed from V and 2 bases from J, the gap between germline ends came to 14 bases. The CDR3 has 14 residues. Germline CDR1 is SEHNR and CDR2 is FQNEAQ (reference sequence). This CDR3 reads CASTSRAGQETQYF. The CDR3 DNA is TGTGCCAGCACCTCTCGGGCAGGGCAAGAGACCCAGTACTTC.

The chain carries TRBV9 and TRBJ2-7, with 9 bases matching TRBD2. CDR3 size: 16 residues. The V and J ends lost 3 bases and 6 bases, in that order; junction bases with no gene match: 13. Per germline, CDR1 SGDLS and CDR2 YYNGEE. CDR3 sequence (DNA): TGTGCCAGCAGCGGACTCCCATCTAGCGGGACTGGCGAGCAGTACTTC. Translating it yields CASSGLPSSGTGEQYF.

The genes are TRBV6-1 and TRBJ1-1; D unclear. Germline values: CDR1 MNHNS, CDR2 SASEGT. CDR3 size: 13 residues. V shed 7 bases and J shed 5 bases, with 14 bases lying between them. The CDR3 nucleotides read TGTGCCAGCATGGTCTCAGAATGGACTGAAGCTTTCTTT. Protein sequence: CASMVSEWTEAFF.

The chain joins TRBV9 to TRBJ1-1; D not certain. V was shortened by 4 bases and J by 3 bases, with 13 bases between the two germline ends. In germline, CDR1 is SGDLS, CDR2 YYNGEE. The CDR3 has 14 amino acids. CDR3 DNA: TGTGCCAGCAGCATTAGGGTGAGGGACACTGAAGCTTTCTTT. Its protein product is CASSIRVRDTEAFF.